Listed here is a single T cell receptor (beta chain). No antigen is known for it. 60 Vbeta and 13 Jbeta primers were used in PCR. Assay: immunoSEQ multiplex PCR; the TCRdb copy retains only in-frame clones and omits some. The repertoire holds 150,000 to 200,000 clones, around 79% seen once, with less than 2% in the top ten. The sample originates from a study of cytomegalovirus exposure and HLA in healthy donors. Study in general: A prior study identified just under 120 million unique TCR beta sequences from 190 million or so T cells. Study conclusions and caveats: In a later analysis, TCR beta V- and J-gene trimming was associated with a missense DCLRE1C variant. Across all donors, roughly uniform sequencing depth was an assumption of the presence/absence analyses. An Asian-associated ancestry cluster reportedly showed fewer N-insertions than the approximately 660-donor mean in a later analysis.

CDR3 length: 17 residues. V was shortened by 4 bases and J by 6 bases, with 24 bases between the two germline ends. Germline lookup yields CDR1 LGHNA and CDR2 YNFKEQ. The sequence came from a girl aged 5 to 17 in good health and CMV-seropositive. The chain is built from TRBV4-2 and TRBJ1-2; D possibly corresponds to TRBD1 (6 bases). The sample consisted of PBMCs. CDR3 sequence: CASSPTEAQGRRNGYTF. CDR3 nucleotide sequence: TGTGCCAGCAGCCCCACCGAGGCCCAGGGGCGCAGGAATGGCTACACCTTC.